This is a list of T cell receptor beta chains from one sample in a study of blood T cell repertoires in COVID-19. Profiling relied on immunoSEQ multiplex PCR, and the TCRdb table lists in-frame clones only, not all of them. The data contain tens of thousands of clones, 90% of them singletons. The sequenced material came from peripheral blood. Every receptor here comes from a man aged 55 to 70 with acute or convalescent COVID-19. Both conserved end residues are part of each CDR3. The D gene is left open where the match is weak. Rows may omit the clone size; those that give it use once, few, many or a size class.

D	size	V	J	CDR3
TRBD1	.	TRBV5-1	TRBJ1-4	CASSGPTGAVNEKLFF
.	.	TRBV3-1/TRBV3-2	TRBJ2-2	CASSQSPGTGELFF
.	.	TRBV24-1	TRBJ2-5	CATSEQEETQYF
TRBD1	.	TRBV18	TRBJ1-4	CASSPNRGGEKLFF
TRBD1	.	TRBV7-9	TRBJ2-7	CASSLQQGARDEQYF
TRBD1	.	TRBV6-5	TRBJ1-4	CASRWTGGEKLFF
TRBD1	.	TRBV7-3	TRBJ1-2	CASSPGQGYGYTF
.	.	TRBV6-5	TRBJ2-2	CASSYDEGTGELFF
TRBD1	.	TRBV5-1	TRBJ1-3	CASSLGMQGAGNTIYF
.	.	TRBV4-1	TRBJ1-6	CASTTARGESPLHF
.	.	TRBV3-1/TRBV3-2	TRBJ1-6	CASSHKTGAILHF
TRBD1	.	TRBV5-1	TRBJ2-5	CASSSGQGVETQYF
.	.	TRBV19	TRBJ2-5	CASSIDRGTQETQYF
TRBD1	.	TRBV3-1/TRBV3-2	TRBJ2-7	CASSPTGGSEQYF
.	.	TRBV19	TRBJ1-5	CASSNGQRNQPQHF
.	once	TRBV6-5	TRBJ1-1	CASSYEVGGRTEAFF
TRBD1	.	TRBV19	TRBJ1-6	CASSSRQGNSPLHF
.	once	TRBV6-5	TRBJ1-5	CASGGGNQPQHF
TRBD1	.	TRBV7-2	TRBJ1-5	CASSLVTAGGQPQHF
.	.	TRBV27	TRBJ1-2	CASSFEAGKNYGYTF
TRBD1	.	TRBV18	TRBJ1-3	CASSPNRGPGNTIYF
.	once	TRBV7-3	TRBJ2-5	CASSLFGGETQYF
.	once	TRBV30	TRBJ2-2	CAWKGARGTGELFF
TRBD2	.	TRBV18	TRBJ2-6	CASSPGTSGAAGANVLTF
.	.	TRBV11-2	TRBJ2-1	CATRDIGSTEQFF
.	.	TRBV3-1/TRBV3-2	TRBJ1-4	CASSFYRDEKLFF
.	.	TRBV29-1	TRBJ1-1	CSAKTVLNTEAFF
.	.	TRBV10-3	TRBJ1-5	CAISQGSSSNQPQHF
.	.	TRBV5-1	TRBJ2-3	CASSFSSTQYF
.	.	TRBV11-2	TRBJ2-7	CASSLTRRTVYEQYF
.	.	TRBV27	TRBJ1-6	CASNTYPYNSPLHF
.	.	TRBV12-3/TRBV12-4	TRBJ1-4	CASSSMNVGKLFF
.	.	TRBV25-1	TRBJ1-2	CASSEMRYGYTF
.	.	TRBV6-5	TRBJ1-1	CASTGPGNTEAFF
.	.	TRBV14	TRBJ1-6	CASSQARVGGGSPLHF
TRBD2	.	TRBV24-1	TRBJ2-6	CATSWGGTGANVLTF
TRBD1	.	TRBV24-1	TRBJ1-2	CATSDFGQGAFYGYTF
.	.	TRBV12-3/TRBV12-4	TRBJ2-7	CASSHGDTYEQYF
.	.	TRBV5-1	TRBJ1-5	CASRQDPSNQPQHF
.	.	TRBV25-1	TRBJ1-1	CASSEWPGRTEAFF
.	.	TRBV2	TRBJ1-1	CASSEELGGRGFGEAFF
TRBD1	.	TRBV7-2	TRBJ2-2	CASSLRGQGSTGELFF
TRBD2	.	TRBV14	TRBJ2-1	CASSPRPLSGGYNEQFF
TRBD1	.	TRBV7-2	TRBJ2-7	CASSSGTGGAYEQYF
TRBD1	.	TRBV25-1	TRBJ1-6	CASSERVTGGNSPLHF
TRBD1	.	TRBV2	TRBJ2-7	CASRGQGYEQYF
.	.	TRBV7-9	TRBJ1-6	CASSLSAGENSPLHF
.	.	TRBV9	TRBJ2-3	CASSVGPRTDTQYF
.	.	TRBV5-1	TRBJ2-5	CASSLVGGEETQYF
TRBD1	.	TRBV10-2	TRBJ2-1	CASRDPGQGAIEQFF